This is a list of T cell receptor beta chains from one sample in a study of T cell responses to AZD1222 COVID-19 vaccine. Clones were sequenced by immunoSEQ multiplex PCR, and TCRdb holds only the in-frame ones, with some missing. This sample has around 180,000 clones, with about 87% found just once. The sequenced sample was peripheral blood, obtained on day 0 of MenACWY control vaccination. The receptors were gathered from an adult in good health. Both conserved end residues are part of each CDR3. A D gene is named only where the DNA matches it firmly. Expanded clones get a size class; other rows say once, few or many, or leave the size out.

abundance: .; v_gene: TRBV6-5; d_gene: TRBD1; j_gene: TRBJ1-1; CDR3aa: CASTSGTVTEAFF; CDR3nt: TGTGCCAGCACATCCGGGACAGTCACTGAAGCTTTCTTT
abundance: .; v_gene: TRBV29-1; d_gene: TRBD2; j_gene: TRBJ2-5; CDR3aa: CSVGTSGGQETQYF; CDR3nt: TGCAGCGTAGGGACTAGCGGGGGCCAAGAGACCCAGTACTTC
abundance: few; v_gene: TRBV6-5; d_gene: .; j_gene: TRBJ1-4; CDR3aa: CASAVTGIQEKLFF; CDR3nt: TGTGCCAGCGCCGTCACAGGGATTCAGGAAAAACTGTTTTTT
abundance: .; v_gene: TRBV10-3; d_gene: TRBD1; j_gene: TRBJ2-1; CDR3aa: CAISEGQVYNEQFF; CDR3nt: TGTGCCATCAGTGAGGGACAGGTCTACAATGAGCAGTTCTTC
abundance: .; v_gene: TRBV9; d_gene: TRBD2; j_gene: TRBJ2-1; CDR3aa: CASSVGTSGYNEQFF; CDR3nt: TGTGCCAGCAGCGTAGGGACTAGCGGATACAATGAGCAGTTCTTC
abundance: .; v_gene: TRBV6-5; d_gene: .; j_gene: TRBJ2-3; CDR3aa: CASRGTDTQYF; CDR3nt: TGTGCCAGCAGGGGCACAGATACGCAGTATTTT
abundance: .; v_gene: TRBV10-3; d_gene: TRBD1; j_gene: TRBJ2-2; CDR3aa: CAISNRDRAGNTGELFF; CDR3nt: TGTGCCATCAGTAACCGGGACAGGGCGGGAAACACCGGGGAGCTGTTTTTT
abundance: .; v_gene: TRBV28; d_gene: .; j_gene: TRBJ2-7; CDR3aa: CASSFGKLYEQYF; CDR3nt: TGTGCCAGCAGTTTTGGTAAGCTCTACGAGCAGTACTTC
abundance: .; v_gene: TRBV27; d_gene: .; j_gene: TRBJ2-7; CDR3aa: CASRGGNYYEQYF; CDR3nt: TGTGCCAGCAGGGGTGGGAATTACTACGAGCAGTACTTC
abundance: .; v_gene: TRBV5-1; d_gene: .; j_gene: TRBJ2-7; CDR3aa: CASSRRGYSDEQYF; CDR3nt: TGCGCCAGCAGCCGTCGGGGTTATAGCGACGAGCAGTACTTC
abundance: .; v_gene: TRBV7-9; d_gene: TRBD1; j_gene: TRBJ2-7; CDR3aa: CASSLAAGTALHAYEQYF; CDR3nt: TGTGCCAGCAGCTTAGCGGCAGGGACAGCGCTCCATGCATACGAGCAGTACTTC
abundance: .; v_gene: TRBV9; d_gene: TRBD1; j_gene: TRBJ2-7; CDR3aa: CASSLSPSPGQGSYEQYF; CDR3nt: TGTGCCAGCAGCCTCAGTCCCTCCCCGGGACAGGGATCCTACGAGCAGTACTTC
abundance: .; v_gene: TRBV28; d_gene: .; j_gene: TRBJ1-2; CDR3aa: CASSFNQGGYTF; CDR3nt: TGTGCCAGCAGTTTTAACCAAGGAGGCTACACCTTC
abundance: .; v_gene: TRBV12-3/TRBV12-4; d_gene: TRBD1; j_gene: TRBJ1-5; CDR3aa: CASSLTGGQPQHF; CDR3nt: TGTGCCAGCAGTCTAACAGGGGGCCAGCCCCAGCATTTT
abundance: few; v_gene: TRBV6-5; d_gene: .; j_gene: TRBJ1-5; CDR3aa: CASSGATGNQPQHF; CDR3nt: TGTGCCAGCAGCGGGGCGACAGGCAATCAGCCCCAGCATTTT
abundance: .; v_gene: TRBV4-1; d_gene: .; j_gene: TRBJ2-2; CDR3aa: CASSQDRDGELFF; CDR3nt: TGCGCCAGCAGCCAAGATCGAGACGGGGAGCTGTTTTTT
abundance: .; v_gene: TRBV10-3; d_gene: .; j_gene: TRBJ1-4; CDR3aa: CAIREDSSEKLFF; CDR3nt: TGTGCCATCAGGGAGGACAGTTCCGAAAAACTGTTTTTT
abundance: .; v_gene: TRBV4-3; d_gene: TRBD2; j_gene: TRBJ2-3; CDR3aa: CASSQGGEGRGADTQYF; CDR3nt: TGCGCCAGCAGCCAAGGGGGCGAGGGGCGGGGGGCAGATACGCAGTATTTT
abundance: .; v_gene: TRBV28; d_gene: TRBD1; j_gene: TRBJ2-7; CDR3aa: CASWDSTSSYEQYF; CDR3nt: TGTGCCAGCTGGGACAGCACTAGCTCCTACGAGCAGTACTTC
abundance: .; v_gene: TRBV21-1; d_gene: .; j_gene: TRBJ2-7; CDR3aa: CASSRGQGADEQYF; CDR3nt: TGTGCCAGCAGCCGTGGACAGGGGGCTGACGAGCAGTACTTC
abundance: .; v_gene: TRBV24-1; d_gene: TRBD1; j_gene: TRBJ2-1; CDR3aa: CATSDLRGDRPNEQFF; CDR3nt: TGTGCCACCAGTGACCTTAGAGGGGACAGACCCAATGAGCAGTTCTTC
abundance: once; v_gene: TRBV9; d_gene: .; j_gene: TRBJ1-2; CDR3aa: CASSVETATYGYTF; CDR3nt: TGTGCCAGCAGCGTAGAAACCGCGACTTATGGCTACACCTTC
abundance: .; v_gene: TRBV2; d_gene: TRBD1; j_gene: TRBJ1-1; CDR3aa: CASVTGALNTEAFF; CDR3nt: TGTGCCAGCGTGACAGGGGCTTTGAACACTGAAGCTTTCTTT
abundance: .; v_gene: TRBV5-1; d_gene: .; j_gene: TRBJ1-2; CDR3aa: CASTLSGSSYGYTF; CDR3nt: TGCGCCAGCACCCTTTCGGGGTCTAGCTATGGCTACACCTTC
abundance: .; v_gene: TRBV19; d_gene: TRBD2; j_gene: TRBJ2-2; CDR3aa: CASSRAGFGELFF; CDR3nt: TGTGCCAGTAGTCGAGCGGGGTTCGGGGAGCTGTTTTTT
abundance: .; v_gene: TRBV28; d_gene: .; j_gene: TRBJ1-2; CDR3aa: CASKTGSRGYTF; CDR3nt: TGTGCCAGCAAAACAGGGTCTAGGGGCTACACCTTC
abundance: once; v_gene: TRBV2; d_gene: .; j_gene: TRBJ2-7; CDR3aa: CASSPRGEQYF; CDR3nt: TGTGCCAGCAGCCCCAGGGGCGAGCAGTACTTC
abundance: once; v_gene: TRBV19; d_gene: .; j_gene: TRBJ2-3; CDR3aa: CASGGWSTDTQYF; CDR3nt: TGTGCCAGCGGTGGGTGGAGTACAGATACGCAGTATTTT
abundance: once; v_gene: TRBV5-1; d_gene: TRBD1; j_gene: TRBJ1-4; CDR3aa: CASSEDRGPSTNEKLFF; CDR3nt: TGCGCCAGCAGCGAAGACAGGGGCCCATCAACTAATGAAAAACTGTTTTTT
abundance: once; v_gene: TRBV20-1; d_gene: .; j_gene: TRBJ2-1; CDR3aa: CSARYNEQFF; CDR3nt: TGCAGTGCTAGGTACAATGAGCAGTTCTTC
abundance: once; v_gene: TRBV18; d_gene: .; j_gene: TRBJ2-3; CDR3aa: CASFSQVADTQYF; CDR3nt: TGTGCCAGCTTTTCACAGGTGGCAGATACGCAGTATTTT
abundance: once; v_gene: TRBV28; d_gene: .; j_gene: TRBJ2-3; CDR3aa: CASSLWGGGTDTQYF; CDR3nt: TGTGCCAGCAGTTTATGGGGGGGCGGCACAGATACGCAGTATTTT
abundance: .; v_gene: TRBV27; d_gene: .; j_gene: TRBJ2-4; CDR3aa: CASSRLGGEAKNIQYF; CDR3nt: TGTGCCAGCAGCCGCCTAGGAGGTGAAGCCAAAAACATTCAGTACTTC
abundance: .; v_gene: TRBV7-6; d_gene: TRBD1; j_gene: TRBJ2-7; CDR3aa: CASSLGTGGTEQYF; CDR3nt: TGTGCCAGCAGCCTCGGGACAGGGGGAACCGAGCAGTACTTC
abundance: .; v_gene: TRBV19; d_gene: TRBD2; j_gene: TRBJ2-7; CDR3aa: CASSIAPSGGSYEQYF; CDR3nt: TGTGCCAGTAGTATAGCCCCTAGCGGGGGCTCCTACGAGCAGTACTTC
abundance: .; v_gene: TRBV19; d_gene: .; j_gene: TRBJ2-6; CDR3aa: CASKSTGQARAGANVLTF; CDR3nt: TGTGCCAGTAAGTCGACGGGGCAGGCCAGAGCTGGGGCCAACGTCCTGACTTTC
abundance: .; v_gene: TRBV12-3/TRBV12-4; d_gene: TRBD1; j_gene: TRBJ2-7; CDR3aa: CASSGTGVEQYF; CDR3nt: TGTGCCAGCAGCGGAACAGGGGTCGAGCAGTACTTC
abundance: .; v_gene: TRBV7-9; d_gene: .; j_gene: TRBJ2-4; CDR3aa: CASSPPRGGGKNIQYF; CDR3nt: TGTGCCAGCAGCCCCCCCAGGGGAGGGGGCAAAAACATTCAGTACTTC
abundance: .; v_gene: TRBV6-5; d_gene: .; j_gene: TRBJ1-5; CDR3aa: CASSYSRGYQPQHF; CDR3nt: TGTGCCAGCAGTTACTCGAGGGGGTATCAGCCCCAGCATTTT
abundance: once; v_gene: TRBV25-1; d_gene: .; j_gene: TRBJ1-6; CDR3aa: CASSEGGSPLHF; CDR3nt: TGTGCCAGCAGTGAGGGGGGTTCACCCCTCCACTTT
abundance: .; v_gene: TRBV19; d_gene: .; j_gene: TRBJ1-3; CDR3aa: CASSNLGYPSSGNTIYF; CDR3nt: TGTGCCAGTAGCAACCTCGGGTACCCATCCTCTGGAAACACCATATATTTT
abundance: .; v_gene: TRBV7-2; d_gene: .; j_gene: TRBJ2-7; CDR3aa: CASSLGGPGAYEQYF; CDR3nt: TGTGCCAGCAGCTTAGGAGGGCCAGGGGCCTACGAGCAGTACTTC
abundance: .; v_gene: TRBV19; d_gene: .; j_gene: TRBJ2-7; CDR3aa: CASGSGPAYEQYF; CDR3nt: TGTGCCAGTGGCAGCGGGCCCGCCTACGAGCAGTACTTC
abundance: .; v_gene: TRBV18; d_gene: .; j_gene: TRBJ2-2; CDR3aa: CASSPLGELFF; CDR3nt: TGTGCCAGCTCACCATTAGGGGAGCTGTTTTTT
abundance: few; v_gene: TRBV27; d_gene: TRBD2; j_gene: TRBJ2-2; CDR3aa: CASSGLAGTNTGELFF; CDR3nt: TGTGCCAGCAGTGGACTAGCGGGAACGAACACCGGGGAGCTGTTTTTT
abundance: .; v_gene: TRBV7-2; d_gene: TRBD1; j_gene: TRBJ1-2; CDR3aa: CASRLGTGYGYTF; CDR3nt: TGTGCCAGCAGGCTCGGGACAGGGTACGGCTACACCTTC
abundance: .; v_gene: TRBV5-1; d_gene: .; j_gene: TRBJ2-5; CDR3aa: CASSLGGGLFQETQYF; CDR3nt: TGCGCCAGCAGCTTGGGCGGTGGGCTGTTCCAAGAGACCCAGTACTTC
abundance: .; v_gene: TRBV6-4; d_gene: .; j_gene: TRBJ1-1; CDR3aa: CASSESANTEAFF; CDR3nt: TGTGCCAGCAGTGAATCGGCTAACACTGAAGCTTTCTTT
abundance: once; v_gene: TRBV2; d_gene: TRBD1; j_gene: TRBJ2-7; CDR3aa: CASRDRGPYEQYF; CDR3nt: TGTGCCAGCAGGGACAGGGGACCCTACGAGCAGTACTTC
abundance: .; v_gene: TRBV6-1; d_gene: .; j_gene: TRBJ1-2; CDR3aa: CASSEGFRQFNYGYTF; CDR3nt: TGTGCCAGCAGTGAAGGTTTTCGACAGTTTAACTATGGCTACACCTTC
abundance: .; v_gene: TRBV6-4; d_gene: .; j_gene: TRBJ1-1; CDR3aa: CASSESPERNTEAFF; CDR3nt: TGTGCCAGCAGTGAAAGCCCCGAAAGGAACACTGAAGCTTTCTTT
abundance: .; v_gene: TRBV29-1; d_gene: .; j_gene: TRBJ2-1; CDR3aa: CSVLRDNEQFF; CDR3nt: TGCAGCGTACTCAGGGACAATGAGCAGTTCTTC
abundance: .; v_gene: TRBV24-1; d_gene: .; j_gene: TRBJ1-2; CDR3aa: CATSASTGGGSYGYTF; CDR3nt: TGTGCCACCAGTGCTTCCACGGGGGGAGGTAGCTATGGCTACACCTTC
abundance: .; v_gene: TRBV7-9; d_gene: .; j_gene: TRBJ2-4; CDR3aa: CASSLAQGLLAKNIQYF; CDR3nt: TGTGCCAGCAGCTTAGCGCAAGGACTACTAGCCAAAAACATTCAGTACTTC
abundance: .; v_gene: TRBV11-2; d_gene: .; j_gene: TRBJ2-2; CDR3aa: CASSLGWPVGELFF; CDR3nt: TGTGCCAGCAGCTTAGGGTGGCCGGTCGGGGAGCTGTTTTTT
abundance: .; v_gene: TRBV12-3/TRBV12-4; d_gene: .; j_gene: TRBJ1-4; CDR3aa: CASSLAGEKLFF; CDR3nt: TGTGCCAGCAGTTTAGCGGGGGAAAAACTGTTTTTT
abundance: .; v_gene: TRBV4-2; d_gene: TRBD1; j_gene: TRBJ2-7; CDR3aa: CASSQGDSPYEQYF; CDR3nt: TGTGCCAGCAGCCAAGGGGACAGCCCCTACGAGCAGTACTTC